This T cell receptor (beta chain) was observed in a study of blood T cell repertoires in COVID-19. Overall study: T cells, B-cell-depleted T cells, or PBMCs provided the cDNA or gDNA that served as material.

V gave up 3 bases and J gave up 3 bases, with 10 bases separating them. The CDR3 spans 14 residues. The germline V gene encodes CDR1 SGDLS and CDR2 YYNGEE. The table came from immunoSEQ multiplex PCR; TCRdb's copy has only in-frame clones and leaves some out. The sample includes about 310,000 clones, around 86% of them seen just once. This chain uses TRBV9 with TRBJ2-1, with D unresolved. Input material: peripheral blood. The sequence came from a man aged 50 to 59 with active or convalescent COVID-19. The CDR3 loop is CASSDEARYNEQFF. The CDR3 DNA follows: TGTGCCAGCAGCGACGAGGCCCGCTACAATGAGCAGTTCTTC.